These T cell receptor beta chains were read from a single sample in a study of blood T cell repertoires in COVID-19. This table comes from immunoSEQ multiplex PCR, and its TCRdb copy is limited to in-frame clones, with some not included. The sample yields 70,000 or so clones, roughly 80% seen once. The sequenced material came from peripheral blood. The receptors shown here come from a human donor in a cohort sampled during active COVID-19. The CDR3 runs from the conserved cysteine through the conserved F or W. The order of the fields is J gene, clone size, D gene, CDR3 length, V gene, CDR3 protein, CDR3 DNA. D genes are given only for firm matches. Size tells how often a clone was seen (once, few, many) or the class of an expanded clone, and some rows leave it out.

TRBJ1-1,-,-,11,TRBV12-3/TRBV12-4,CASSFMGEAFF,TGTGCCAGCAGTTTTATGGGCGAAGCTTTCTTT
TRBJ1-5,once,-,11,TRBV2,CASVGRGPQHF,TGTGCCAGCGTCGGACGGGGGCCCCAGCATTTT
TRBJ1-5,-,-,14,TRBV4-3,CASRQNIGNQPQHF,TGCGCCAGCCGACAGAATATAGGCAATCAGCCCCAGCATTTT
TRBJ1-2,-,-,15,TRBV5-8,CASSLATGPAYGYTF,TGTGCCAGCAGCTTGGCCACCGGCCCAGCGTATGGCTACACCTTC
TRBJ2-3,-,TRBD1,16,TRBV24-1,CATSDPGTGGADTQYF,TGTGCCACCAGTGATCCCGGGACAGGGGGCGCAGATACGCAGTATTTT
TRBJ2-6,-,-,17,TRBV5-6,CASSLAGRTSGANVLTF,TGTGCCAGCAGCTTGGCTGGGAGGACCTCTGGGGCCAACGTCCTGACTTTC
TRBJ1-1,-,TRBD1,16,TRBV3-1/TRBV3-2,CASSKYTTGYFAEAFF,TGTGCCAGCAGCAAATACACGACAGGGTATTTCGCTGAAGCTTTCTTT
TRBJ2-7,-,-,15,TRBV7-8,CASSLVGGVEGEQYF,TGTGCCAGCAGCTTAGTTGGAGGGGTTGAGGGCGAGCAGTACTTC
TRBJ2-7,-,-,14,TRBV5-1,CASSLGGANYEQYF,TGCGCCAGCAGCTTGGGAGGAGCAAACTACGAGCAGTACTTC
TRBJ2-7,-,-,14,TRBV27,CASSFLDSPGEQYF,TGTGCCAGCAGTTTCTTAGACAGCCCTGGGGAGCAGTACTTC
TRBJ2-7,-,-,15,TRBV18,CASSPPGGGKNEQYF,TGTGCCAGCTCACCACCGGGGGGGGGCAAAAACGAGCAGTACTTC
TRBJ2-2,-,-,13,TRBV5-1,CASSVPVSGELFF,TGCGCCAGCAGCGTCCCCGTCTCCGGGGAGCTGTTTTTT
TRBJ2-1,-,-,11,TRBV30,CASAGAGEQFF,TGTGCCTCGGCGGGGGCCGGGGAGCAGTTCTTC
TRBJ1-1,-,TRBD1,12,TRBV30,CAWSRGQVEAFF,TGTGCCTGGAGTCGTGGACAGGTTGAAGCTTTCTTT
TRBJ1-3,-,TRBD1,15,TRBV19,CASSIDRDRGNTIYF,TGTGCCAGTAGTATCGACCGGGACAGAGGAAACACCATATATTTT
TRBJ1-1,-,-,11,TRBV20-1,CSARGVSEAFF,TGCAGTGCTAGAGGAGTATCTGAAGCTTTCTTT
TRBJ1-6,-,TRBD1,16,TRBV11-2,CASSFHLGQGESPLHF,TGTGCCAGCAGCTTCCATCTCGGACAGGGAGAATCACCCCTCCACTTT
TRBJ1-4,once,-,12,TRBV3-1/TRBV3-2,CASRFRGEKLFF,TGTGCCAGCAGATTTCGGGGTGAAAAACTGTTTTTT
TRBJ2-7,-,-,16,TRBV6-1,CASIEPGGVSSYEQYF,TGTGCCAGCATTGAGCCGGGCGGGGTGTCCTCCTACGAGCAGTACTTC
TRBJ2-2,-,-,12,TRBV11-3,CASATNTGELFF,TGTGCCAGCGCTACCAACACCGGGGAGCTGTTTTTT
TRBJ1-3,-,-,13,TRBV19,CASSMTQRNTIYF,TGTGCCAGTAGTATGACACAGCGAAACACCATATATTTT
TRBJ2-6,-,TRBD1,17,TRBV18,CASSPLTGASGANVLTF,TGTGCCAGCTCACCACTTACAGGGGCCTCTGGGGCCAACGTCCTGACTTTC
TRBJ2-3,-,-,17,TRBV4-3,CASSQGKSSETTDTQYF,TGCGCCAGCAGCCAGGGCAAATCTAGCGAGACCACAGATACGCAGTATTTT
TRBJ1-6,-,-,15,TRBV27,CASSLPPGLGSPLHF,TGTGCCAGCAGTTTACCTCCAGGGCTGGGTTCACCCCTCCACTTT
TRBJ2-2,-,TRBD2,16,TRBV18,CASSPRLAGGTGELFF,TGTGCCAGCTCACCCCGACTAGCGGGTGGCACCGGGGAGCTGTTTTTT